Shown below are 23 T cell receptor beta chains from a single sample sequenced in a study of blood T cell repertoires in COVID-19. Clones were read by immunoSEQ multiplex PCR, and TCRdb kept only the in-frame ones, dropping some. The repertoire consists of about 300,000 clones, with more than 70% occurring once and the leading ten covering 6.9%. The sequenced sample consisted of peripheral blood. These receptors were collected from a woman in her 30s who had recovered from COVID-19.

The rearrangement uses TRBV14 and TRBJ2-7; D is unclear. The V gene's germline CDR1 is SGHDN and CDR2 FVKESK. The CDR3 length is 16 residues. V was clipped by 0 bases and J by 5 bases, with 17 bases between them. Here the CDR3 reads CASSQDSIYSTHEQYF. The CDR3 DNA reads TGTGCCAGCAGCCAAGATAGTATCTATAGTACCCACGAGCAGTACTTC.

This chain links TRBV5-6 with TRBJ1-2; 10 nucleotides agree with TRBD1. This CDR3 region has 15 residues. V shed 3 bases, J shed 0 bases, and the junction held 2 bases outside the gene matches. Germline assignment: CDR1 SGHDT and CDR2 YYEEEE. CDR3: CASSWDRGTNYGYTF. CDR3 DNA sequence: TGTGCCAGCAGCTGGGACAGGGGAACTAACTATGGCTACACCTTC.

The count of this clone is one. V gene TRBV4-3 combines with J gene TRBJ2-1; D is possibly TRBD1 (6 bases). V gave up 0 bases and J gave up 12 bases, with 15 bases separating them. The CDR3 loop spans 14 amino acids. Germline V lookup: CDR1 LGHNA, CDR2 YSLEER. As DNA, the CDR3 is TGCGCCAGCAGCCAAGACCTCCTACAGGGTGGGCAGTTCTTC. It specifies CASSQDLLQGGQFF.

The V gene is TRBV24-1, the J gene TRBJ2-2, with TRBD1 matching over 12 bases. V lost 6 bases and J lost 9; bases outside the gene matches: 7. The CDR3 runs 15 residues. Looked up from germline, CDR1 is KGHDR and CDR2 is SFDVKD. Here the CDR3 reads CATSHPGQGARELFF. The CDR3 DNA follows: TGTGCCACCAGTCATCCGGGACAGGGGGCCCGGGAGCTGTTTTTT.

Regarding this clone: A read error may produce the germline difference seen at one junction end. The gene calls are TRBV6-1 and TRBJ2-6; D unclear. CDR1 and CDR2 from the germline V gene are MNHNS and SASEGT. The CDR3 totals 15 residues. The CDR3 reads CASRESVSGANVLTF. The CDR3 DNA reads as TGTGCCAGCCGTGAGTCGGTCTCTGGGGCCAACGTCCTGACTTTC.

The rearrangement joins TRBV6-5 to TRBJ2-1, with 11 bases identical to TRBD2. Unmatched junction bases numbered 10, after V lost 7 bases and J lost 8 bases. Germline V gene sequence: CDR1 MNHEY, CDR2 SVGAGI. CDR3 length: 15 residues. In DNA form, the CDR3 reads TGTGCCAGCACCCCGGAGACTAGCGGGGAGGATGAGCAGTTCTTC. This codes for CASTPETSGEDEQFF.

This sequence joins TRBV18 and TRBJ2-1, with 9 bases aligning to TRBD2. Trimming took 2 bases from V and 5 from J; bases not matched to a gene: 4. The length of the CDR3 is 15 residues. Per the germline V gene, CDR1 is KGHSH and CDR2 is LQKENI. CDR3 DNA: TGTGCCAGCTCACCAGGGACTAGCCGAGACAATGAGCAGTTCTTC. It yields the protein CASSPGTSRDNEQFF.

This clone appeared a few times. The chain has TRBV24-1 and TRBJ1-2; 10 positions match TRBD1. V dropped 9 bases and J dropped 8; count of bases not matched to a gene: 2. CDR3 length equals 11 residues. Germline V CDR1 and CDR2: KGHDR, SFDVKD. DNA for the CDR3: TGTGCCACCGGGACAGGGGACGGCTACACCTTC. Its protein is CATGTGDGYTF.

The chain combines TRBV7-2 with TRBJ1-2, with 8 bases lining up with TRBD1. Trimming cost V 5 bases and J 4 bases; bases outside gene matches: 6. The CDR3 is 14 residues long. CDR1 is SGHTA, CDR2 FQGNSA, per germline. CDR3 coding DNA: TGTGCCAGCAGCGCGGCGACAGGGGTCTATGGCTACACCTTC. This gives the protein CASSAATGVYGYTF.

This clone was seen just once. The gene calls are TRBV12-3 or TRBV12-4 and TRBJ1-1; no reliable D call. Trimming removed 8 bases at V and 5 bases at J, with 15 bases between. This CDR3 has 13 amino acids. CDR3 nucleotides: TGTGCCAGCCCTATCGGAGGAGGGACTGAAGCTTTCTTT. Encoded protein: CASPIGGGTEAFF.

This clone was seen a few times. The chain recombines TRBV5-1 with TRBJ1-1; TRBD1 is a possible D gene (6 bases). From germline, CDR1 is SGHRS and CDR2 YFSETQ. Trimming left V 2 bases short and J 2 bases short, with 13 bases between. The CDR3 has 15 residues. This chain's CDR3 is CASSLRQAPNTEAFF. The CDR3 DNA reads TGCGCCAGCAGCTTACGACAGGCACCTAACACTGAAGCTTTCTTT.

The chain uses TRBV25-1 and TRBJ2-5; the D gene is possibly TRBD1 (6 bases). There are 14 residues in the CDR3. V was pared by 3 bases and J by 2 bases, with 10 bases between. CDR1 is MGHDK, CDR2 SYGVNS, per germline. This CDR3 is CASSDRGFQETQYF. CDR3 DNA sequence: TGTGCCAGCAGTGACAGGGGTTTTCAAGAGACCCAGTACTTC.

The chain employs TRBV12-3 or TRBV12-4 and TRBJ1-1; D is ambiguous. This CDR3 has 11 amino acids. V lost 7 bases to trimming and J lost 3 bases, with 6 bases between them. The CDR3 sequence is CASIGDTEAFF. DNA for the CDR3: TGTGCCAGCATCGGTGACACTGAAGCTTTCTTT.

The gene calls are TRBV24-1 and TRBJ2-1; 10 positions agree with TRBD1. CDR1 is KGHDR, CDR2 SFDVKD, per germline. The CDR3 has 15 residues. V lost 4 bases and J lost 12; bases outside the gene matches: 11. This CDR3 reads CATSEAGTGAIGQFF. In nucleotides, the CDR3 is TGTGCCACCAGTGAGGCCGGGACAGGGGCTATAGGGCAGTTCTTC.

The chain uses TRBV27 and TRBJ2-3; D gene ambiguous. Between the trimmed V and J ends, which lost 2 bases and 6 bases, there was a span of 9 bases. The CDR3 has 13 amino acids. Germline CDR1 reads MNHEY; CDR2 reads SMNVEV (reference sequence). The chain's CDR3 is CASSLKAPDTQYF. The CDR3 coding sequence is TGTGCCAGCAGTTTAAAAGCTCCGGATACGCAGTATTTT.

The rearrangement links TRBV6-6 to TRBJ1-2, with TRBD1 matching over 9 bases. Germline V gene data show CDR1 as MNHNY and CDR2 as SVGAGI (reference sequence). J lost 3 bases, V lost 5 bases, and 4 bases had no gene match. This CDR3 is 14 amino acids long. CDR3 DNA sequence: TGTGCCAGCAGTAAACAGGGGGCAGACTATGGCTACACCTTC. Translation: CASSKQGADYGYTF.

The V call is TRBV7-9, the J call TRBJ1-1; 7 positions match TRBD1. J gave up 3 bases and V 5 bases, and 9 bases lay outside the gene matches. Germline CDR1 is SEHNR and CDR2 is FQNEAQ (reference sequence). This CDR3 contains 15 residues. The CDR3 sequence is CASSQPKGADTEAFF. The CDR3, as DNA: TGTGCCAGCAGCCAACCCAAGGGGGCGGACACTGAAGCTTTCTTT.

The chain links TRBV6-4 to TRBJ2-3; D is undetermined. Germline assignment: CDR1 MRHNA and CDR2 SNTAGT. V was clipped by 6 bases and J by 0 bases, with 10 bases between them. The CDR3 length is 14 residues. The CDR3 region is CASRYDTSTDTQYF. The CDR3 DNA sequence: TGTGCCAGCAGGTACGACACGAGCACAGATACGCAGTATTTT.

The genes are TRBV5-1 and TRBJ1-2; unclear D gene. The CDR3 is made up of 15 amino acids. Germline V gene data show CDR1 as SGHRS and CDR2 as YFSETQ. Trimming pared 2 bases from V and 8 bases from J, leaving 19 bases between. Here the CDR3 reads CASSLLGKRTGGYTF. The CDR3 DNA is TGCGCCAGCAGCTTACTCGGGAAACGCACGGGAGGCTACACCTTC.

The sample holds a few counts of this clone. The rearrangement links TRBV3-1 (or the pseudogene TRBV3-2) to TRBJ1-6; D is possibly TRBD1 (5 bases). This CDR3 spans 14 amino acids. The V gene lost 4 bases and the J gene lost 9 bases, with 13 bases spanning the gap. CDR1 is LGHDT, CDR2 YNNKEL, per germline (reference sequence). Here the CDR3 DNA reads TGTGCCAGCAGCCCGAACCGGGGGGGTTCACCCCTCCACTTT. Translation: CASSPNRGGSPLHF.

The J gene is TRBJ2-3, the V gene TRBV6-1, with D possibly being TRBD1 (5 bases). The V end lost 2 bases, the J end lost 6 bases, and 18 bases lay between the germline ends. Germline CDR1 reads MNHNS; CDR2 reads SASEGT. CDR3 length: 16 residues. The DNA of the CDR3 is TGTGCCAGCAGTGAATTCTTATCAGAAGGGGCGGATACGCAGTATTTT. Amino acids: CASSEFLSEGADTQYF.

The chain is built from TRBV5-4 and TRBJ2-5, with 7 bases that match TRBD2. Germline V gene lookup returns CDR1 SGHNT and CDR2 YYREEE (reference sequence). The CDR3 contains 16 residues. Trimming took 3 bases from V and 2 from J; bases not matched to a gene: 10. The CDR3 bases are TGTGCCAGCAGCTGGGGAGGCGGGGGACCTCAAGAGACCCAGTACTTC. Its translation: CASSWGGGGPQETQYF.

The rearrangement links TRBV2 to TRBJ2-3; 8 bases fit TRBD2. The germline V gene encodes CDR1 SNHLY and CDR2 FYNNEI. With 4 bases clipped from V and 5 bases from J, the junction kept 8 bases outside the gene matches. The CDR3 consists of 15 residues. CDR3 protein: CASSVAGGGGDTQYF. CDR3 coding DNA: TGTGCCAGCAGTGTCGCGGGGGGCGGGGGAGATACGCAGTATTTT.